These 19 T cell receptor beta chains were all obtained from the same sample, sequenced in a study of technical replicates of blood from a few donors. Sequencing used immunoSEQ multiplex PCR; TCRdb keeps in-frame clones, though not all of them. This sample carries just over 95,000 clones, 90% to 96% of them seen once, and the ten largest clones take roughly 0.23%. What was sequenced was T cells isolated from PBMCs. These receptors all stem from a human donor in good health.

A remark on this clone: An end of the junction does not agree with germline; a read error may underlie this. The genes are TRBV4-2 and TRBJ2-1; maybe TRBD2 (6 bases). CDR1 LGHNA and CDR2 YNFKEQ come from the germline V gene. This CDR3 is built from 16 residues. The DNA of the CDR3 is TGTGCCAGCAGTCAAGTCCAGCGGGCCGCCTACAATGAGCAGTTCTTC. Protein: CASSQVQRAAYNEQFF.

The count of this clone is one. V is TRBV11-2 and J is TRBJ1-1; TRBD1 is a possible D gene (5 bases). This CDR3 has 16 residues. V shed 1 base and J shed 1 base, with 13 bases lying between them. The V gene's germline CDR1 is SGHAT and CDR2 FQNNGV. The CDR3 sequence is CASSLGAGSGNTEAFF. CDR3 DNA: TGTGCCAGCAGCTTAGGCGCAGGGTCTGGGAACACTGAAGCTTTCTTT.

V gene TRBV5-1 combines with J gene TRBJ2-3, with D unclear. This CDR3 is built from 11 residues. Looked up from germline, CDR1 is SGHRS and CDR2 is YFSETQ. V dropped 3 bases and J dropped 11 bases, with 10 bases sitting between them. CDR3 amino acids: CASSSTWRQYF. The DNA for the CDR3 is TGCGCCAGCAGCTCGACTTGGCGGCAGTATTTT.

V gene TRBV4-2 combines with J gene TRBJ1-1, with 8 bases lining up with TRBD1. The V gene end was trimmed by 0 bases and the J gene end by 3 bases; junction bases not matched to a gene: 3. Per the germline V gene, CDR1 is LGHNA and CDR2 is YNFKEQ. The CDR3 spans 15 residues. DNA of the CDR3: TGTGCCAGCAGCCAAGACAGGGGGCGAGACACTGAAGCTTTCTTT. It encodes CASSQDRGRDTEAFF.

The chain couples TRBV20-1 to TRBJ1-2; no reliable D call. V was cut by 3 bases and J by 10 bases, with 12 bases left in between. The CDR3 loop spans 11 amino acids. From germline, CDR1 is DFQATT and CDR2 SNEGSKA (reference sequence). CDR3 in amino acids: CSARAASDYTF. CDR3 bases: TGCAGTGCTAGGGCAGCGTCGGACTACACCTTC.

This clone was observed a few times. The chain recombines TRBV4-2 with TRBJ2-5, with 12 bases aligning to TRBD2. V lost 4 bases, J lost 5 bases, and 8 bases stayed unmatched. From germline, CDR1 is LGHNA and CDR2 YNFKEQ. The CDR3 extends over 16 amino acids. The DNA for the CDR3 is TGTGCCAGCAGCCCATCTAGCGGGGGGGGCTCCGAGACCCAGTACTTC. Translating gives CASSPSSGGGSETQYF.

DNA for the CDR3: TGTGCCAGCAGCCAATTCACAGGGACTATATACGAGCAGTACTTC. Protein product: CASSQFTGTIYEQYF. The rearrangement uses TRBV14 and TRBJ2-7, with D possibly matching TRBD2 (7 bases). Germline V gene data show CDR1 as SGHDN and CDR2 as FVKESK. The CDR3 is 15 residues long. With 2 bases removed from V and 4 bases from J, the gap between germline ends came to 15 bases.

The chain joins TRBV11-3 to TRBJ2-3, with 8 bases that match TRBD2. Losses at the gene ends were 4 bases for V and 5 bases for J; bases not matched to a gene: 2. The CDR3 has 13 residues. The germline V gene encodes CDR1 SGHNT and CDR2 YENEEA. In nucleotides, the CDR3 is TGTGCCAGCAGCTCGGGAGGGGGAGATACGCAGTATTTT. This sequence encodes CASSSGGGDTQYF.

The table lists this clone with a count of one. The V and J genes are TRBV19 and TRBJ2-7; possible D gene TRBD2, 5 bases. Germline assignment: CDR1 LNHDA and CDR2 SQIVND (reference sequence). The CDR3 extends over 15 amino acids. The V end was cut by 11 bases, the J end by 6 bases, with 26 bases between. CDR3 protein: CASHGSRAGDLEQYF. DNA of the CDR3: TGTGCCTCTCACGGCTCCCGGGCGGGTGACCTCGAGCAGTACTTC.

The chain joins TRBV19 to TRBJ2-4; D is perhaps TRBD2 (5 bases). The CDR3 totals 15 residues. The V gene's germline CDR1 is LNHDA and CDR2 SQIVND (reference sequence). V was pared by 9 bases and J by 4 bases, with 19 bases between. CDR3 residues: CASLAGVAGKNIQYF. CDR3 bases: TGTGCCAGCCTAGCAGGTGTCGCAGGAAAAAACATTCAGTACTTC.

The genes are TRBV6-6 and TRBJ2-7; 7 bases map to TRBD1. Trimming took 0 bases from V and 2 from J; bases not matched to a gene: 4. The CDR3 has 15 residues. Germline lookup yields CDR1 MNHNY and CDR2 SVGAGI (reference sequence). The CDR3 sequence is CASSYSIGTAYEQYF. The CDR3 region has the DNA TGTGCCAGCAGTTACTCGATTGGGACAGCCTACGAGCAGTACTTC.

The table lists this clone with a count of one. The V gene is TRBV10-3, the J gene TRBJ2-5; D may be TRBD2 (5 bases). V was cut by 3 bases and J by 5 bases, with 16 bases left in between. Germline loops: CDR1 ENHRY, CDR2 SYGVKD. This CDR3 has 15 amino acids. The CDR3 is CAISDSRAGGETQYF. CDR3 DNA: TGTGCCATCAGTGACAGCCGGGCTGGCGGGGAGACCCAGTACTTC.

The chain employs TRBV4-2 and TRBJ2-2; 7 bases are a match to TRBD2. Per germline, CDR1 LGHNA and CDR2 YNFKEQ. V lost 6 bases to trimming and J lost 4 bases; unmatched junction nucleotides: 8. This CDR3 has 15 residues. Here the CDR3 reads CASRTSSGSTGELFF. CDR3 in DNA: TGTGCCAGCAGAACCTCTAGCGGAAGCACCGGGGAGCTGTTTTTT.

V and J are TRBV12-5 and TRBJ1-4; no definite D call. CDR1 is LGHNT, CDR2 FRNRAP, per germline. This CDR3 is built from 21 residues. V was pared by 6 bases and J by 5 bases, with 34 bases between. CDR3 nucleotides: TGTGCTAGTGGGGGCCGCCGGAGGCTTGAACACACCGCGAAAAAGAATGAAAAACTGTTTTTT. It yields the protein CASGGRRRLEHTAKKNEKLFF.

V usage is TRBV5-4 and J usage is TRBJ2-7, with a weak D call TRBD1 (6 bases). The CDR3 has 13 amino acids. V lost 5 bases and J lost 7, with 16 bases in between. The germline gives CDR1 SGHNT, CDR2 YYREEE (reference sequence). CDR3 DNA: TGTGCCAGCAGACAGGGTAACCTGGGGGAGCAGTACTTC. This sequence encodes CASRQGNLGEQYF. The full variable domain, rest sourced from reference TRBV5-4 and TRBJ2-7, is ETGVTQSPTHLIKTRGQQVTLRCSSQSGHNTVSWYQQALGQGPQFIFQYYREEENGRGNFPPRFSGLQFPNYSSELNVNALELDDSALYLCASRQGNLGEQYFGPGTRLTVT.

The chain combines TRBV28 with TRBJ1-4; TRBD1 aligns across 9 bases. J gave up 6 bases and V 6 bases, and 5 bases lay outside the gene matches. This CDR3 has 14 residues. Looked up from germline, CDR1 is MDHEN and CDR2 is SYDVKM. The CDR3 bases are TGTGCCAGCAGCCACGGACAGGGGTATGAAAAACTGTTTTTT. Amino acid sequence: CASSHGQGYEKLFF.

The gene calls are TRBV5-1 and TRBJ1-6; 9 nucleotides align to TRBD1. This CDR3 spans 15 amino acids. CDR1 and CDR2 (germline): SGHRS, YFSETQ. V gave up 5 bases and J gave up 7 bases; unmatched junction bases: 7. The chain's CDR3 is CASRPGQGPNSPLHF. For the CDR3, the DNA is TGCGCCAGCAGACCCGGACAGGGGCCCAATTCACCCCTCCACTTT.

The CDR3 spells CASSPGQTDTQYF. In DNA form, the CDR3 reads TGTGCCAGCAGCCCCGGACAAACAGATACGCAGTATTTT. This chain connects TRBV28 to TRBJ2-3; the D gene is possibly TRBD1 (5 bases). The CDR3 sequence is 13 residues long. Germline V gives CDR1 MDHEN, CDR2 SYDVKM. Trimming took off 6 bases at V and 3 bases at J, with 10 bases between the two ends.

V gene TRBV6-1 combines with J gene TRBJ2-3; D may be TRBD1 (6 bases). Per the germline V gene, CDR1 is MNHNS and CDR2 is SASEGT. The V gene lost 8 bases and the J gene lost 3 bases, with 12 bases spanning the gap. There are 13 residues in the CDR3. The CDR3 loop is CASQGQRTDTQYF. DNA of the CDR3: TGTGCCAGCCAAGGACAGCGGACAGATACGCAGTATTTT.